This T cell receptor (beta chain) was obtained from a study of blood T cells in healthy people across ages. The CDR3 runs 22 residues. V lost 0 bases and J lost 0; bases outside the gene matches: 20. Germline values: CDR1 LGHNA, CDR2 YNFKEQ. Study-level points and caveats: Higher diversity and more naive CD4+ cells were features of long-lived donors, compared to aged donors.

Sample-barcoded 5' priming and a J-beta primer mix drove a second PCR of 7 to 11 cycles. Through a template-switch adaptor with 12 random nucleotides, each cDNA molecule received a tag. TCRdb called the 5' RACE reads again in MiXCR, with one record for every CDR3 protein. The sample consists of about 940,000 distinct CDR3 sequences, roughly 43% of them appearing once. Concerning this clonotype: What it recognizes is unknown.

This receptor was taken from a man aged 30 to 39 in good health. The sequenced material came from blood. The V and J genes are TRBV4-2 and TRBJ2-4; 7 nucleotides align to TRBD1. The CDR3 sequence is CASSQDPLSRDSLGIAKNIQYF. CDR3 bases: TGTGCCAGCAGCCAAGATCCATTATCCCGGGACAGCCTTGGAATAGCCAAAAACATTCAGTACTTC.